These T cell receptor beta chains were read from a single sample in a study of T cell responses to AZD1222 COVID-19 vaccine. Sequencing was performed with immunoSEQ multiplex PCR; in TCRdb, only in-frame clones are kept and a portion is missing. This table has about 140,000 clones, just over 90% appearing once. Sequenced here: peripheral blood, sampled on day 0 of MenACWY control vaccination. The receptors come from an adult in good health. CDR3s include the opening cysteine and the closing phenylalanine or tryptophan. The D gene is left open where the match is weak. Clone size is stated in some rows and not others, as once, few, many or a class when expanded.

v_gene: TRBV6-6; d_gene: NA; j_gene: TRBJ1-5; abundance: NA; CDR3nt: TGTGCCAGCAGTCCCCTTCCGGTCGGGGCTGACAATCAGCCCCAGCATTTT; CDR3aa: CASSPLPVGADNQPQHF
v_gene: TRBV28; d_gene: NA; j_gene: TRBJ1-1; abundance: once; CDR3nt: TGTGCCAGCAGTTTACTGGAGGCTGAAGCTTTCTTT; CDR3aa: CASSLLEAEAFF
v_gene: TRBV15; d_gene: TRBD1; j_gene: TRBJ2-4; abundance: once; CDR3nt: TGTGCCACCGTACGAGGGGGCTCATCCAAAAACATTCAGTACTTC; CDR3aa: CATVRGGSSKNIQYF
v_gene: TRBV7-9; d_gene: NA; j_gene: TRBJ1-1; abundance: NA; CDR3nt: TGTGCCACAGAGGGTGGCACTGAAGCTTTCTTT; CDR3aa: CATEGGTEAFF
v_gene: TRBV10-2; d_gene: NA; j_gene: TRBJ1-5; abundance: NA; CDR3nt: TGCGCCAGCAGTGAAAGGGGGGCTAACGGTCAGCCCCAGCATTTT; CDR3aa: CASSERGANGQPQHF
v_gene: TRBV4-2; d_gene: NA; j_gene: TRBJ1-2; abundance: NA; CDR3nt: TGTGCCAGCAGCCTCCAACGGACAAGCTATGGCTACACCTTC; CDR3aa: CASSLQRTSYGYTF
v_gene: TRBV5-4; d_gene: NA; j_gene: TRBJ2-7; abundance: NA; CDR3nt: TGTGCCAGCAGCTTGATAGGGGAGGCACGGAACGAGCAGTACTTC; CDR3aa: CASSLIGEARNEQYF
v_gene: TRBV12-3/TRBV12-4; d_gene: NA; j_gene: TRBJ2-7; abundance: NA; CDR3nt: TGTGCCAGCAGTCGCCGAGGTGAGCAGTACTTC; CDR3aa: CASSRRGEQYF
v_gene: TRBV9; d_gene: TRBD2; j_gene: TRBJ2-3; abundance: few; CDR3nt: TGTGCCAGCAGCATATCCGGGACTAGCGGGAGGGTCGGGGATACGCAGTATTTT; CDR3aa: CASSISGTSGRVGDTQYF
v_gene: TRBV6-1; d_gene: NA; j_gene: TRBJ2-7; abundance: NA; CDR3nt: TGTGCCAGCAGTGAAGTTGGGGCCGGCTACGAGCAGTACTTC; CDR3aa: CASSEVGAGYEQYF
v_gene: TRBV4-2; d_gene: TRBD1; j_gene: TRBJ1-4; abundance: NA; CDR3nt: TGTGCCAGCAGCCAGGGGACAGGGGTCGGGAATGAAAAACTGTTTTTT; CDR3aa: CASSQGTGVGNEKLFF
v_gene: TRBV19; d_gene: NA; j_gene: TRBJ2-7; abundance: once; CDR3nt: TGTGCCAGTAGTATGCGGCGGATCTCCTACGAGCAGTACTTC; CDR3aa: CASSMRRISYEQYF
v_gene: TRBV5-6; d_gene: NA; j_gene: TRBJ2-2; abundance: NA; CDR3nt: TGTGCCAGCAGCTTAATTGGATTGGGGGGCCGCGCCGGGGAGCTGTTTTTT; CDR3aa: CASSLIGLGGRAGELFF
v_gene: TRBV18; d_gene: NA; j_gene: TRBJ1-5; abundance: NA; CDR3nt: TGTGCCAGCTCACAGGGGCCGAATAGCAATCAGCCCCAGCATTTT; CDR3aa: CASSQGPNSNQPQHF
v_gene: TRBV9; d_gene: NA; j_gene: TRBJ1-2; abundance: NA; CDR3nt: TGTGCCAGCAGCCCGCTGTTGCGACTGGGTGGCTACACCTTC; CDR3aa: CASSPLLRLGGYTF
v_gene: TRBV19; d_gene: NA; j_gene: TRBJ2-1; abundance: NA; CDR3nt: TGTGCCAGTAGTAGGGACGGTTACAATGAGCAGTTCTTC; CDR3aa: CASSRDGYNEQFF
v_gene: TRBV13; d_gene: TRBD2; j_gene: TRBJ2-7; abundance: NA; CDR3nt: TGTGCCAGCAGCCTCACCTTAGGCGGGAGGCTCTCCTACGAGCAGTACTTC; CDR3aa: CASSLTLGGRLSYEQYF
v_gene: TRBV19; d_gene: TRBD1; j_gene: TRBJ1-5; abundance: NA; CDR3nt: TGTGCCAGTAGTCCACACAGAGCCGGGACAGGGGACAATCAGCCCCAGCATTTT; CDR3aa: CASSPHRAGTGDNQPQHF
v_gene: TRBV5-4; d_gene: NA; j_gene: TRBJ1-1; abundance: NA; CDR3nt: TGTGCCAGCAGCCTAGCACGGGGGCTGGTCACTGAAGCTTTCTTT; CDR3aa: CASSLARGLVTEAFF
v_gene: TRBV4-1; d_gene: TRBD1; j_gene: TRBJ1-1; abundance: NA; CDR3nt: TGCGCCAGCAGCGTCCGACAGGGGTGGACTGAAGCTTTCTTT; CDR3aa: CASSVRQGWTEAFF
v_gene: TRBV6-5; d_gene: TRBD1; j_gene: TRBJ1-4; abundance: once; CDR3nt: TGTGCCAGCAGTCGACAGGGGGGACGTGAAAAACTGTTTTTT; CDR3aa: CASSRQGGREKLFF
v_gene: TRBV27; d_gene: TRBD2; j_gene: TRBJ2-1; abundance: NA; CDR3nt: TGTGCCAGCAGACCGAGCGGGGGGTCCTACAATGAGCAGTTCTTC; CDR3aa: CASRPSGGSYNEQFF
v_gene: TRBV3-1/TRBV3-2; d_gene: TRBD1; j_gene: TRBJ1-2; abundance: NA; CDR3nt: TGTGCCAGCAGCCCCGCGGGACAGTTTTTCTATGGCTACACCTTC; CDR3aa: CASSPAGQFFYGYTF
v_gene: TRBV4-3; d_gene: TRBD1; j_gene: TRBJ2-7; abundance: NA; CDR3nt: TGCGCCAGCAGCCAAGTAACAGGGGCCTACGAGCAGTACTTC; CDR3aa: CASSQVTGAYEQYF
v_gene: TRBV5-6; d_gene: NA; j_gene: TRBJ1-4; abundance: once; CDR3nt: TGTGCCAGCAGCCGGACGTCAGGGGCTAATGAAAAACTGTTTTTT; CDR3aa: CASSRTSGANEKLFF
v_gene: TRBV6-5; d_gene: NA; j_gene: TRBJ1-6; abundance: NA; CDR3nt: TGTGCCAGCAGTTACTCGGCAGTGGGATCACCCCTCCACTTT; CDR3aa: CASSYSAVGSPLHF
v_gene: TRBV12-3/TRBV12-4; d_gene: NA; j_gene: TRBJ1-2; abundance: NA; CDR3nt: TGTGCCAGCAGTTTTTTGGCCAGGGTAGCCTACACCTTC; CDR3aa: CASSFLARVAYTF
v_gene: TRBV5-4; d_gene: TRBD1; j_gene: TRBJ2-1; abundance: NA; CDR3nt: TGTGCCAGCAGCTTGTGGGGACAGCGAAATGAGCAGTTCTTC; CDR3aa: CASSLWGQRNEQFF
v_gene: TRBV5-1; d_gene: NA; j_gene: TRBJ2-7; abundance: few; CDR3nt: TGCGCCAGCTCCGAGGGGACTCTCTACGAGCAGTACTTC; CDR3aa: CASSEGTLYEQYF
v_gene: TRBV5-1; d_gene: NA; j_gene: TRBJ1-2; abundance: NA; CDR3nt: TGCGCCAGCAGCTTGGATCGCCTTTCTAACTATGGCTACACCTTC; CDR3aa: CASSLDRLSNYGYTF
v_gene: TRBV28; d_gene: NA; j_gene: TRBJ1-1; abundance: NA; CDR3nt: TGTGCCAGCAAACCCCCAACAGGAAACACTGAAGCTTTCTTT; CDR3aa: CASKPPTGNTEAFF
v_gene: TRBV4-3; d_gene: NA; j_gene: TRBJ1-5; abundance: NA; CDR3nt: TGCGCCAGCAGCCAAGATAGGACAGCAAATAGCAATCAGCCCCAGCATTTT; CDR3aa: CASSQDRTANSNQPQHF
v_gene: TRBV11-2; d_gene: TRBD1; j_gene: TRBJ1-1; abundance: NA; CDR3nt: TGTGCCAGCAGGGCAGGGGGGGGGCTGACTGAAGCTTTCTTT; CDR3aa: CASRAGGGLTEAFF
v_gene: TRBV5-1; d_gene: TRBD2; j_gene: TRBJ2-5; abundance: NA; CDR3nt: TGCGCCAGCGCCCTAGCGGGGAACCAAGAGACCCAGTACTTC; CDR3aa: CASALAGNQETQYF
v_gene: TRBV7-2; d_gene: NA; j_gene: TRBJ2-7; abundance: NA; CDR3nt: TGTGCCAGCAACTTAAATGCAGGGGTCCACGAGCAGTACTTC; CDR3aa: CASNLNAGVHEQYF
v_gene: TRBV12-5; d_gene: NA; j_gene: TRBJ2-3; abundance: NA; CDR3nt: TGTGCTAGTGGTTTGGCGGGGGGCTCCACAGATACGCAGTATTTT; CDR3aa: CASGLAGGSTDTQYF
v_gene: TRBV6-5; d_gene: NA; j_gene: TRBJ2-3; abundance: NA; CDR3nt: TGTGCCAGCAGTTACGCAATTACGGGGGGCACAGATACGCAGTATTTT; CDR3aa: CASSYAITGGTDTQYF
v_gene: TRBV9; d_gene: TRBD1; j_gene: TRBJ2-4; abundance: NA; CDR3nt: TGTGCCAGCAGCGTAGGGACAGGGGCCAAAAACATTCAGTACTTC; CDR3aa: CASSVGTGAKNIQYF
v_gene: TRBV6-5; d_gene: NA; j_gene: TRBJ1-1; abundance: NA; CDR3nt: TGTGCCAGCAGGCGCGACAAGAACACTGAAGCTTTCTTT; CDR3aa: CASRRDKNTEAFF
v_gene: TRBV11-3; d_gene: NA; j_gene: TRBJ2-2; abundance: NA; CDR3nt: TGTGCCAGCAGTTTCGGACCAAACACCGGGGAGCTGTTTTTT; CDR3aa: CASSFGPNTGELFF
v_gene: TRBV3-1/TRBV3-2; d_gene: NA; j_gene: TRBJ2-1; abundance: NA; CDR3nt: TGTGCCAGCAGCCAAGGTCCCACCGTTGAGCAGTTCTTC; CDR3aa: CASSQGPTVEQFF
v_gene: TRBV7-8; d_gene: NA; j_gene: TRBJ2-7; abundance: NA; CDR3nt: TGTGCCAGCAGCTTACCCCCTCTAGTACGCGAGCAGTACTTC; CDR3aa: CASSLPPLVREQYF
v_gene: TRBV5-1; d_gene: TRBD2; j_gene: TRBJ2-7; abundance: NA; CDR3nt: TGCGCCAGCAGCCCGGGACTAGCGGGGGGGCGGGACGAGCAGTACTTC; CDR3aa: CASSPGLAGGRDEQYF
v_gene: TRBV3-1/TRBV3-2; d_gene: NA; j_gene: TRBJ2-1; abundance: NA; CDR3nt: TGTGCCAGCAGCCCTACATCGTACAATGAGCAGTTCTTC; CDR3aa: CASSPTSYNEQFF